The subject of this entry is one T cell receptor beta chain. Its antigen is as yet unknown. Given a much more abundant clone one base away, this may be a read error. The tissue used was unsorted bulk material of about 19-33 mg. RNA and DNA were co-extracted from it with the AllPrep DNA/RNA mini kit. Sampling of every tumor involved five separate regions. These included the tumor centre. Reverse transcription of about 500 ng total RNA with a constant-region primer produced TCR beta cDNA. Three rounds of nested multiplex PCR with slightly modified ARM-PCR produced TCR beta libraries. TCRdb independently ran MiXCR on the multiplex PCR reads; one entry per CDR3 protein. The sample has fewer than 150,000 distinct CDR3 sequences, less than 80% seen once. This entry comes from a study of tumor-infiltrating lymphocytes in primary liver carcinoma. Notes on the study in general: It was in tumors, not blood, that the top-250-clone fraction was significantly higher (p = 0.039).

This clonotype was sampled from a woman aged 60-70 years with primary liver carcinoma and hepatitis B virus infection. The sequenced material came from liver tumor tissue from sampling region 1. Subset described: tumor region T1, superior pole.

The CDR3 DNA is TGTGCCAGCAGCCTTACCCTCGGGGAATTCCGCTACGAGCAGTACTTC. Protein: CASSLTLGEFRYEQYF. The chain has TRBV13 and TRBJ2-7; weak D call: TRBD2 (5 bases). The V gene's germline CDR1 is PRHDT and CDR2 FYEKMQ (reference sequence). The CDR3 spans 16 residues. Trimming cost V 5 bases and J 3 bases, with 20 bases left between them.